Listed below are T cell receptor beta chains from one sample, sequenced in a study of spatial heterogeneity in lung cancer. TCRdb reanalysed the 5' RACE reads using MiXCR and keeps one entry per CDR3 protein. The repertoire consists of about 38,000 distinct CDR3 sequences, with around 7% occurring once and the leading ten covering roughly 28%. Sequencing used PBMCs, obtained at surgery. The receptors here all came from a male donor with early-stage non-small cell lung cancer. The CDR3 runs from the conserved cysteine through the conserved F or W.

V gene: TRBV5-1
J gene: TRBJ2-1
CDR3 length: 15
CDR3 protein: CASSLNPGTLNEQFF

V gene: TRBV7-2
J gene: TRBJ1-3
CDR3 length: 15
CDR3 protein: CASSLAPGVGNTIYF

V gene: TRBV6-1
J gene: TRBJ1-1
CDR3 length: 18
CDR3 protein: CASSEARDREGTNTEAFF

V gene: TRBV15
J gene: TRBJ2-7
CDR3 length: 13
CDR3 protein: CATTRTGAEEQYF

V gene: TRBV29-1
J gene: TRBJ1-1
CDR3 length: 13
CDR3 protein: CSVVHQGDGEAFF

V gene: TRBV7-2
J gene: TRBJ2-3
CDR3 length: 15
CDR3 protein: CASSLRAGEADTQYF

V gene: TRBV25-1
J gene: TRBJ2-5
CDR3 length: 14
CDR3 protein: CASNPGLDQETQYF

V gene: TRBV7-9
J gene: TRBJ2-5
CDR3 length: 14
CDR3 protein: CASSPSGRVETQYF

V gene: TRBV12-3/TRBV12-4
J gene: TRBJ1-5
CDR3 length: 14
CDR3 protein: CASRFGQGGQPQHF

V gene: TRBV29-1
J gene: TRBJ1-1
CDR3 length: 12
CDR3 protein: CGYRDQSFEAFF

V gene: TRBV7-7
J gene: TRBJ2-1
CDR3 length: 13
CDR3 protein: CASTPQGIGEQFF

V gene: TRBV7-2
J gene: TRBJ2-3
CDR3 length: 15
CDR3 protein: CASSSWRGGPDTQYF

V gene: TRBV7-2
J gene: TRBJ2-1
CDR3 length: 16
CDR3 protein: CASSLAAGGVRNEQFF

V gene: TRBV5-1
J gene: TRBJ2-3
CDR3 length: 16
CDR3 protein: CASSFGGDGSTDTQYF

V gene: TRBV9
J gene: TRBJ2-6
CDR3 length: 15
CDR3 protein: CASSVEGTGANVLTF

V gene: TRBV6-1
J gene: TRBJ1-1
CDR3 length: 13
CDR3 protein: CASSQAPGTEAFF

V gene: TRBV12-3/TRBV12-4
J gene: TRBJ1-1
CDR3 length: 16
CDR3 protein: CASSFSLLDKGTEAFF

V gene: TRBV20-1
J gene: TRBJ2-7
CDR3 length: 14
CDR3 protein: CSAISGAPSYEQYF

V gene: TRBV18
J gene: TRBJ1-5
CDR3 length: 13
CDR3 protein: CASSPKADQPQHF

V gene: TRBV7-9
J gene: TRBJ2-6
CDR3 length: 15
CDR3 protein: CASSSQELGANVLTF

V gene: TRBV7-2
J gene: TRBJ2-5
CDR3 length: 18
CDR3 protein: CASSLLVGAGMYQETQYF

V gene: TRBV7-3
J gene: TRBJ2-2
CDR3 length: 13
CDR3 protein: CASSYTNTGELFF

V gene: TRBV29-1
J gene: TRBJ1-1
CDR3 length: 11
CDR3 protein: CSVEDPPLAFF

V gene: TRBV6-5
J gene: TRBJ2-1
CDR3 length: 12
CDR3 protein: CASNGVDNEQFF

V gene: TRBV12-5
J gene: TRBJ2-1
CDR3 length: 17
CDR3 protein: CASGFSSGGRKYNEQFF

V gene: TRBV7-9
J gene: TRBJ1-2
CDR3 length: 14
CDR3 protein: CASSPGQNNYGYTF

V gene: TRBV6-2/TRBV6-3
J gene: TRBJ1-5
CDR3 length: 15
CDR3 protein: CASSLQRINNQPQHF

V gene: TRBV7-8
J gene: TRBJ2-2
CDR3 length: 15
CDR3 protein: CASSLGTANTGELFF

V gene: TRBV5-6
J gene: TRBJ2-6
CDR3 length: 15
CDR3 protein: CASSLVPSGANVLTF

V gene: TRBV7-8
J gene: TRBJ1-1
CDR3 length: 18
CDR3 protein: CASSRVGINSRKNTEAFF

V gene: TRBV24-1
J gene: TRBJ2-1
CDR3 length: 12
CDR3 protein: CATASGGDEQFF

V gene: TRBV7-3
J gene: TRBJ2-2
CDR3 length: 15
CDR3 protein: CASSLTAVFGGELFF

V gene: TRBV7-2
J gene: TRBJ1-5
CDR3 length: 15
CDR3 protein: CASSLAGASNQPQHF

V gene: TRBV7-8
J gene: TRBJ2-1
CDR3 length: 15
CDR3 protein: CASSSEPGSYNEQFF

V gene: TRBV24-1
J gene: TRBJ2-1
CDR3 length: 15
CDR3 protein: CATSDPSGSGHEQFF

V gene: TRBV7-9
J gene: TRBJ2-2
CDR3 length: 11
CDR3 protein: CASSPTGELFF

V gene: TRBV25-1
J gene: TRBJ1-2
CDR3 length: 13
CDR3 protein: CASSEYSGFGYTF

V gene: TRBV7-2
J gene: TRBJ2-1
CDR3 length: 17
CDR3 protein: CASSLALRGSSYNEQFF

V gene: TRBV5-1
J gene: TRBJ1-4
CDR3 length: 16
CDR3 protein: CASSIQGTGENEKLFF

V gene: TRBV29-1
J gene: TRBJ1-4
CDR3 length: 12
CDR3 protein: CSGRQDGEKLFF

V gene: TRBV6-2/TRBV6-3
J gene: TRBJ2-1
CDR3 length: 19
CDR3 protein: CASSYRTGTTGGRNNEQFF

V gene: TRBV20-1
J gene: TRBJ1-5
CDR3 length: 15
CDR3 protein: CSARDGAGGNQPQHF

V gene: TRBV6-6
J gene: TRBJ1-2
CDR3 length: 12
CDR3 protein: CASSSTGYGYTF

V gene: TRBV12-3/TRBV12-4
J gene: TRBJ2-2
CDR3 length: 14
CDR3 protein: CASSFGYDTGELFF

V gene: TRBV19
J gene: TRBJ2-4
CDR3 length: 18
CDR3 protein: CASSILGLSQLAKNIQYF

V gene: TRBV12-3/TRBV12-4
J gene: TRBJ2-1
CDR3 length: 13
CDR3 protein: CASSLEQSIKQFF

V gene: TRBV4-2
J gene: TRBJ2-2
CDR3 length: 16
CDR3 protein: CASSQASSEDAGELFF

V gene: TRBV3-1
J gene: TRBJ1-1
CDR3 length: 14
CDR3 protein: CASSQQQGLAEAFF

V gene: TRBV27
J gene: TRBJ2-3
CDR3 length: 12
CDR3 protein: CASSLGVDTQYF

V gene: TRBV7-2
J gene: TRBJ1-4
CDR3 length: 15
CDR3 protein: CASSSGQTFNEKLFF

V gene: TRBV20-1
J gene: TRBJ2-2
CDR3 length: 14
CDR3 protein: CSASVRVNTGELFF

V gene: TRBV20-1
J gene: TRBJ1-1
CDR3 length: 12
CDR3 protein: CSARRGSTEAFF

V gene: TRBV20-1
J gene: TRBJ2-2
CDR3 length: 18
CDR3 protein: CSAFRAGTSGRYTGELFF

V gene: TRBV5-1
J gene: TRBJ1-6
CDR3 length: 15
CDR3 protein: CASTKDRGSGSPLHF

V gene: TRBV4-2
J gene: TRBJ1-2
CDR3 length: 13
CDR3 protein: CASSQSGSGSYTF

V gene: TRBV11-2
J gene: TRBJ1-2
CDR3 length: 13
CDR3 protein: CASSSGQGYGYTF

V gene: TRBV10-3
J gene: TRBJ2-5
CDR3 length: 12
CDR3 protein: CASGHEVRDQYF

V gene: TRBV14
J gene: TRBJ2-5
CDR3 length: 17
CDR3 protein: CASSQRRRSRNQETQYF

V gene: TRBV3-1
J gene: TRBJ1-1
CDR3 length: 15
CDR3 protein: CASRSGHGANTEAFF